These T cell receptor beta chains were read from a single sample in a study of neurological immune-mediated disorders. TCRdb reanalysed the 5' RACE reads using MiXCR and keeps one entry per CDR3 protein. The repertoire has approximately 70,000 distinct CDR3 sequences, 3.9% of them found once; the top ten carry 1% to 1.5%. The specimen was PBMCs. The receptor set was obtained from a man aged 30-40 years with multiple sclerosis. Each CDR3 is given with its conserved first and last residue. A D gene is named only where the DNA matches it firmly. Not every row has a clone size; where given, it reads once, few, many or a size class.

TRBJ1-6 TRBD1 TRBV28 many CASSPQGFNNSPLHF TGTGCCAGCAGTCCACAGGGGTTTAATAATTCACCCCTCCACTTT
TRBJ2-7 NA TRBV7-2 many CASSQLRAGRGEQYF TGTGCCAGCAGCCAACTCAGGGCTGGACGAGGCGAGCAGTACTTC
TRBJ1-2 NA TRBV5-1 many CASRSAREDGYTF TGCGCCAGCCGCTCGGCGAGGGAGGATGGCTACACCTTC
TRBJ2-7 NA TRBV10-2 many CASRGTEDTYEQYF TGCGCCAGCAGGGGGACGGAAGATACTTACGAGCAGTACTTC
TRBJ1-2 NA TRBV4-3 many CASSQVVRGSYGYTF TGCGCCAGCAGCCAAGTTGTCCGGGGCTCCTATGGCTACACCTTC
TRBJ2-7 NA TRBV20-1 many CSARDVTTGLSHEQYF TGCAGTGCTAGAGATGTAACGACAGGTCTTAGTCACGAGCAGTACTTC
TRBJ2-7 NA TRBV5-1 many CASSLGTVNSYEQYF TGCGCCAGCAGCTTGGGGACAGTCAATTCCTACGAGCAGTACTTC
TRBJ1-4 NA TRBV3-1 many CASSQVVEKLFF TGTGCCAGCAGCCAAGTCGTTGAAAAACTGTTTTTT
TRBJ2-5 NA TRBV29-1 NA CSVRPWTGKETQYF TGCAGCGTTAGGCCGTGGACGGGGAAAGAGACCCAGTACTTC
TRBJ2-3 NA TRBV6-2/TRBV6-3 NA CASSPDQPDTDTQYF TGTGCCAGCAGCCCCGACCAGCCAGACACAGATACGCAGTATTTT
TRBJ2-4 NA TRBV9 many CASSVRHEDIQYF TGTGCCAGCAGCGTCCGCCATGAGGACATTCAGTACTTC
TRBJ1-2 NA TRBV7-9 NA CASSFGGPGYTF TGTGCCAGCAGCTTCGGGGGGCCAGGCTACACCTTC
TRBJ2-1 NA TRBV20-1 many CSASNRHNEQFF TGCAGTGCTAGTAATCGGCACAATGAGCAGTTCTTC
TRBJ2-3 TRBD2 TRBV9 few CASSASGGGTWDTQYF TGTGCCAGCAGCGCCAGCGGCGGGGGAACTTGGGATACGCAGTATTTT
TRBJ2-5 TRBD1 TRBV5-5 NA CASSFRTGQETQYF TGTGCCAGCAGCTTTAGGACAGGGCAAGAGACCCAGTACTTC
TRBJ2-7 NA TRBV20-1 many CSARELAQQEQYF TGCAGTGCTCGGGAACTCGCGCAACAGGAGCAGTACTTC
TRBJ2-5 TRBD1 TRBV9 many CASSVRPGTGKETQYF TGTGCCAGCAGCGTTCGCCCCGGGACAGGGAAAGAGACCCAGTACTTC
TRBJ1-5 TRBD1 TRBV4-3 many CASSQDWWAGQAVQPQHF TGCGCCAGCAGCCAAGATTGGTGGGCGGGACAGGCAGTTCAGCCCCAGCATTTT
TRBJ1-1 TRBD1 TRBV5-1 medium-sized CASSPGTGGAGTEAFF TGCGCCAGCAGCCCCGGGACAGGGGGCGCGGGCACTGAAGCTTTCTTT
TRBJ2-7 TRBD2 TRBV27 many CASSWTSGHSYEQYF TGTGCCAGCAGTTGGACTAGCGGACACTCCTACGAGCAGTACTTC
TRBJ1-4 TRBD1 TRBV20-1 many CSVKTGPTNEKLFF TGCAGTGTCAAGACAGGGCCAACTAATGAAAAACTGTTTTTT
TRBJ1-2 TRBD1 TRBV6-5 many CASRTGSNYGYTF TGTGCCAGCAGGACAGGGAGCAACTATGGCTACACCTTC
TRBJ2-7 TRBD2 TRBV5-6 many CASSDGTRPYEQYF TGTGCCAGCAGCGACGGGACTAGGCCCTACGAGCAGTACTTC
TRBJ2-3 TRBD2 TRBV12-3/TRBV12-4 many CASSLGSGGVLSTDTQYF TGTGCCAGCAGTTTAGGTAGCGGGGGGGTGCTCAGCACAGATACGCAGTATTTT
TRBJ2-4 NA TRBV9 many CTLAKNIQYF TGCACACTAGCCAAAAACATTCAGTACTTC
TRBJ2-1 NA TRBV6-6 many CASSYIRGGDEQFF TGTGCCAGCAGTTACATTAGGGGGGGTGATGAGCAGTTCTTC
TRBJ1-2 NA TRBV4-3 few CASSQGATPLNYGYTF TGCGCCAGCAGCCAAGGGGCAACACCTCTCAACTATGGCTACACCTTC
TRBJ1-1 TRBD1 TRBV5-1 many CASSLGTGGEAFF TGCGCCAGCAGCTTAGGGACAGGGGGTGAAGCTTTCTTT
TRBJ2-1 TRBD2 TRBV5-6 NA CANSPTTSRANEQFF TGTGCCAACAGCCCGACGACTAGCCGGGCCAATGAGCAGTTCTTC
TRBJ2-3 NA TRBV5-1 NA CASSLNEFLGFWSTDTQYF TGCGCCAGCAGCTTGAATGAGTTTTTAGGTTTTTGGAGCACAGATACGCAGTATTTT
TRBJ2-5 TRBD2 TRBV12-3/TRBV12-4 many CASSSSRGGVETQYF TGTGCCAGCAGTTCCTCCCGGGGGGGCGTGGAGACCCAGTACTTC
TRBJ1-5 NA TRBV20-1 many CPWSRGNQPQHF TGCCCCTGGTCGAGGGGCAATCAGCCCCAGCATTTT
TRBJ2-7 NA TRBV27 many CASSASPYYEQYF TGTGCCAGCAGTGCCAGCCCCTACTACGAGCAGTACTTC
TRBJ2-7 NA TRBV5-1 many CASSFDWAAYEQYF TGCGCCAGCAGCTTCGACTGGGCCGCCTACGAGCAGTACTTC
TRBJ1-1 NA TRBV6-6 many CASSYVAISEAFF TGTGCCAGCAGTTACGTGGCGATCTCTGAAGCTTTCTTT
TRBJ1-2 NA TRBV5-4 many CASSLGGRYGYTF TGTGCCAGCAGCTTGGGGGGCCGCTATGGCTACACCTTC
TRBJ2-5 TRBD1 TRBV20-1 many CSASGQVQETQYF TGCAGTGCTTCGGGACAGGTCCAAGAGACCCAGTACTTC
TRBJ2-1 TRBD2 TRBV15 NA CATSTNFVAGPKLTYNEQFF TGTGCCACCAGCACCAACTTTGTAGCGGGGCCCAAACTGACCTACAATGAGCAGTTCTTC
TRBJ2-7 NA TRBV5-1 NA CASSLTTGHEQYF TGCGCCAGCAGCCTAACAACGGGGCACGAGCAGTACTTC
TRBJ1-1 NA TRBV5-8 many CASRGFLVKNTEAFF TGTGCCAGCCGAGGGTTCCTCGTGAAAAACACTGAAGCTTTCTTT
TRBJ2-1 NA TRBV5-1 many CASSLEGEQFF TGCGCCAGCAGCTTGGAGGGTGAGCAGTTCTTC